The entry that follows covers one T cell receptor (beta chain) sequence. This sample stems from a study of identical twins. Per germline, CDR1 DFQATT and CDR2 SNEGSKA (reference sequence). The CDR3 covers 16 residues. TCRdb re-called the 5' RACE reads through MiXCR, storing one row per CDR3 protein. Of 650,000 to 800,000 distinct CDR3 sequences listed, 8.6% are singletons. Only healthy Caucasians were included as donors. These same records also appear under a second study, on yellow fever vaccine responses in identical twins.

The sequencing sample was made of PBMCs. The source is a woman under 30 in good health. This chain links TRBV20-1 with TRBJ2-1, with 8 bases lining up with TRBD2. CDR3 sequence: CCARATGTRTRNEQFF. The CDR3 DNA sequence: TGCTGCGCTAGAGCTACCGGGACTAGGACCCGCAATGAGCAGTTCTTC.